Shown below are 28 T cell receptor beta chains from a single sample sequenced in a study of T cells in Graves' hyperthyroidism and ophthalmopathy. RNA transcripts gave rise to amplified TCR beta CDR3 regions. TCR CDR3 regions were first amplified by RT-PCR with HTBI primers. Each CDR3 protein gets one entry after TCRdb re-called the multiplex PCR reads with MiXCR. The repertoire consists of around 350,000 distinct CDR3 sequences, with roughly 15% occurring once and the leading ten covering around 19%. Material for sequencing was blood. These TCRs come from a young woman with Graves' ophthalmopathy.

Ten or more counts support this clonotype. In nucleotides, the CDR3 is TGTGCCAGCAGTCAACACCCGAGCTCCTACAATGAGCAGTTCTTC. Residues: CASSQHPSSYNEQFF. The chain uses TRBV12-3 or TRBV12-4 and TRBJ2-1; no firm D call. V was pared by 5 bases and J by 0 bases, with 11 bases between. The CDR3 has 15 residues.

This clonotype was counted at least ten times. This chain joins TRBV6-5 and TRBJ1-1, with D possibly being TRBD1 (5 bases). This CDR3 has 15 residues. V was clipped by 0 bases and J by 4 bases, with 12 bases between them. The germline V gene encodes CDR1 MNHEY and CDR2 SVGAGI. CDR3 sequence (DNA): TGTGCCAGCAGTTACTCGGACACCCCCGGCACTGAAGCTTTCTTT. Amino acids: CASSYSDTPGTEAFF.

The V gene is TRBV20-1, the J gene TRBJ1-2; no definite D call. Trimming stripped 0 bases from V and 4 bases from J, with 9 bases between. CDR1 and CDR2 from the germline V gene are DFQATT and SNEGSKA (reference sequence). CDR3 length equals 13 residues. The CDR3 coding sequence is TGCAGTGCTAGAGATCCGGCCTTCTATGGCTACACCTTC. This encodes CSARDPAFYGYTF.

There are a few counts of this clonotype. The chain is built from TRBV6-1 and TRBJ2-2, with 9 bases aligning to TRBD2. Germline CDR1 is MNHNS and CDR2 is SASEGT. This CDR3 is 16 amino acids long. The trim removed 7 bases at V and 7 bases at J, leaving 13 bases unmatched. CDR3 sequence reads: CASTTRGGADGGELFF. CDR3 DNA sequence: TGTGCCAGCACGACGCGCGGGGGGGCCGATGGCGGGGAGCTGTTTTTT.

This clonotype was counted between two and nine times. V and J are TRBV6-2 or TRBV6-3 and TRBJ2-5, with D perhaps matching TRBD2 (6 bases). The V end lost 4 bases, the J end lost 4 bases, and 19 bases lay between the germline ends. The CDR3 contains 16 residues. Germline loops: CDR1 MNHEY, CDR2 SVGEGT. The CDR3 DNA reads TGTGCCAGCAGTTCCCCCCCGGGGGTGGCAGGAGAGACCCAGTACTTC. This gives the protein CASSSPPGVAGETQYF.

By its share, this clonotype is medium-sized. The V gene is TRBV7-2, the J gene TRBJ2-5; a possible D gene is TRBD2 (5 bases). This CDR3 region has 14 residues. The germline V and J ends were trimmed by 0 bases and 2 bases, with 7 bases remaining between them. Per germline, CDR1 SGHTA and CDR2 FQGNSA. Here the CDR3 reads CASSLARAQETQYF. CDR3 in DNA: TGTGCCAGCAGCTTAGCGCGGGCGCAAGAGACCCAGTACTTC.

This clonotype was found many times. This sequence joins TRBV6-1 and TRBJ1-2; 8 nucleotides agree with TRBD1. The germline V gene has CDR1 MNHNS and CDR2 SASEGT. This CDR3 spans 16 amino acids. V shed 0 bases, J shed 2 bases, and the junction held 5 bases outside the gene matches. The CDR3 DNA reads TGTGCCAGCAGTGAAGCAGCGGGGACAGGCAACTATGGCTACACCTTC. Translation: CASSEAAGTGNYGYTF.

At least ten counts were recorded for this clonotype. J is TRBJ1-3 and V is TRBV7-9; D uncertain. V was trimmed by 3 bases and J by 2 bases, leaving 14 bases between them. CDR1 is SEHNR, CDR2 FQNEAQ, per germline (reference sequence). The CDR3 contains 16 residues. The CDR3 sequence is CASSLETAAAGNTIYF. DNA of the CDR3: TGTGCCAGCAGCTTGGAGACCGCCGCGGCTGGAAACACCATATATTTT.

This clonotype has ten or more counts. This chain joins TRBV27 and TRBJ2-5; TRBD1 aligns across 10 bases. The V gene end was trimmed by 2 bases and the J gene end by 7 bases; junction bases not matched to a gene: 4. Germline V lookup: CDR1 MNHEY, CDR2 SMNVEV (reference sequence). CDR3 size: 14 residues. The chain's CDR3 is CASSLEGQGRTQYF. In nucleotides, the CDR3 is TGTGCCAGCAGTTTAGAGGGACAGGGGCGGACCCAGTACTTC.

This clonotype was seen repeatedly, ten times or more. The J gene is TRBJ1-5, the V gene TRBV18; 7 bases are a match to TRBD1. Unmatched junction bases numbered 5, after V lost 2 bases and J lost 4 bases. Looked up from germline, CDR1 is KGHSH and CDR2 is LQKENI. The CDR3 extends over 15 amino acids. The CDR3 DNA reads as TGTGCCAGCTCACCATTGGGGACAGATAATCAGCCCCAGCATTTT. Protein sequence: CASSPLGTDNQPQHF. The full variable domain, rest sourced from reference TRBV18 and TRBJ1-5, is NAGVMQNPRHLVRRRGQEARLRCSPMKGHSHVYWYRQLPEEGLKFMVYLQKENIIDESGMPKERFSAEFPKEGPSILRIQQVVRGDSAAYFCASSPLGTDNQPQHFGDGTRLSIL.

The gene calls are TRBV20-1 and TRBJ1-5, with D unclear. V gave up 0 bases and J gave up 0 bases, with 18 bases separating them. CDR3 size: 18 residues. Germline loops: CDR1 DFQATT, CDR2 SNEGSKA (reference sequence). Written as DNA, the CDR3 is TGCAGTGCTAGAGATTTAGATCGGAATAGAAATAGCAATCAGCCCCAGCATTTT. It codes for CSARDLDRNRNSNQPQHF.

The rearrangement links TRBV7-9 to TRBJ2-1, with 10 positions matching TRBD1. V was clipped by 5 bases and J by 6 bases; unmatched bases: 7. Germline CDR1 and CDR2: SEHNR and FQNEAQ (reference sequence). CDR3 length: 15 amino acids. CDR3 amino acids: CASSKTGQGSNEQFF. CDR3 DNA: TGTGCCAGCAGCAAAACGGGACAGGGGAGCAATGAGCAGTTCTTC. Looking up the rest from reference TRBV7-9 and TRBJ2-1 gives the full variable domain: DTGVSQNPRHKITKRGQNVTFRCDPISEHNRLYWYRQTLGQGPEFLTYFQNEAQLEKSRLLSDRFSAERPKGSFSTLEIQRTEQGDSAMYLCASSKTGQGSNEQFFGPGTRLTVL.

V and J are TRBV30 and TRBJ1-1; D unclear. V was clipped by 0 bases and J by 3 bases, with 8 bases between them. This CDR3 spans 13 amino acids. Germline values: CDR1 GTSNPN, CDR2 SVGIG (reference sequence). Here the CDR3 reads CAWSVQPDTEAFF. DNA of the CDR3: TGTGCCTGGAGTGTACAGCCGGACACTGAAGCTTTCTTT. The whole variable domain, remainder taken from reference TRBV30 and TRBJ1-1, is SQTIHQWPATLVQPVGSPLSLECTVEGTSNPNLYWYRQAAGRGLQLLFYSVGIGQISSEVPQNLSASRPQDRQFILSSKKLLLSDSGFYLCAWSVQPDTEAFFGQGTRLTVV.

This clonotype appeared a single time. At one boundary the junction diverges from the germline segment, which might be a read error. CDR3 nucleotide sequence: TGCAGTGTAACCGGGACAGGGGAAGAGACCCAGTGCTTC. Translated: CSVTGTGEETQCF. The chain is built from TRBV20-1 and TRBJ2-5; 10 bases fit TRBD1. CDR1 is DFQATT and CDR2 is SNEGSKA in the germline V gene (reference sequence). The CDR3 totals 13 residues.

With regard to this clonotype: With a much larger clone just one base away, this may be a read error. The chain employs TRBV6-1 and TRBJ1-1; 10 bases agree with TRBD1. Germline assignment: CDR1 MNHNS and CDR2 SASEGT. CDR3 length: 14 residues. This CDR3 is CTSTGQGGNTEAFF. Written as DNA, the CDR3 is TGTACCAGCACCGGACAGGGGGGGAACACTGAAGCTTTCTTT.

This clonotype was observed at least ten times. The V gene is TRBV2, the J gene TRBJ2-5, with TRBD1 matching 9 bases. CDR3 length equals 15 residues. Losses at the gene ends were 6 bases for V and 2 bases for J; bases not matched to a gene: 7. The germline CDR1 and CDR2 sequences are SNHLY and FYNNEI. The CDR3 bases are TGTGCCAGCAGACAGGGGGCGGGTTGGCAAGAGACCCAGTACTTC. Protein product: CASRQGAGWQETQYF.

Many counts were recorded for this clonotype. V gene TRBV7-8 combines with J gene TRBJ2-2; 9 bases match TRBD1. This CDR3 region has 17 residues. V dropped 7 bases and J dropped 3; count of bases not matched to a gene: 12. The germline V gene encodes CDR1 SGHVS and CDR2 FQNEAQ. This CDR3 reads CASITRPGQGYTGELFF. The CDR3 bases are TGTGCCAGCATCACCAGACCGGGACAGGGATACACCGGGGAGCTGTTTTTT.

This clonotype showed up many times. The V gene is TRBV2, the J gene TRBJ2-5; D ambiguous. This CDR3 region has 13 residues. Trimming took off 7 bases at V and 0 bases at J, with 9 bases between the two ends. Germline-derived CDR1 and CDR2 are SNHLY and FYNNEI. The CDR3 bases are TGTGCCAGCAAGGCAAGGTACCAAGAGACCCAGTACTTC. Translating gives CASKARYQETQYF.

In this sample, this clonotype turned up a few times. V is TRBV5-1 and J is TRBJ2-5, with TRBD1 matching 7 bases. Germline lookup yields CDR1 SGHRS and CDR2 YFSETQ. The CDR3 is 16 residues long. V trimming: 0 bases; J trimming: 4 bases; junction bases outside the gene matches: 9. The CDR3 reads CASSLGAAAGGETQYF. DNA of the CDR3: TGCGCCAGCAGCTTGGGTGCCGCGGCAGGGGGAGAGACCCAGTACTTC. Looking up the rest from reference TRBV5-1 and TRBJ2-5 gives the full variable domain: KAGVTQTPRYLIKTRGQQVTLSCSPISGHRSVSWYQQTPGQGLQFLFEYFSETQRNKGNFPGRFSGRQFSNSRSEMNVSTLELGDSALYLCASSLGAAAGGETQYFGPGTRLLVL.

This clonotype has ten or more counts. The CDR3 DNA follows: TGTGCCAGCAGCCGTAACCAGGGTTTAGGCTACACCTTC. Translating gives CASSRNQGLGYTF. The V gene is TRBV5-5, the J gene TRBJ1-2; D is possibly TRBD1 (5 bases). The germline V gene has CDR1 SGHKS and CDR2 YYEKEE (reference sequence). Trimming took 4 bases from V and 8 from J, leaving 15 bases between them. CDR3 size: 13 residues.

This clonotype came up many times. The gene calls are TRBV20-1 and TRBJ2-5; D ambiguous. V was clipped by 6 bases and J by 5 bases, with 7 bases between them. Germline lookup yields CDR1 DFQATT and CDR2 SNEGSKA (reference sequence). The CDR3 spans 10 residues. The DNA for the CDR3 is TGCAGTGCGGCAGATGAGACCCAGTACTTC. Translation gives CSAADETQYF.

A few counts support this clonotype. V usage is TRBV27 and J usage is TRBJ2-4; a possible D gene is TRBD1 (6 bases). The CDR3 loop spans 15 amino acids. CDR1 is MNHEY, CDR2 SMNVEV, per germline (reference sequence). Trimming cost V 6 bases and J 8 bases, with 20 bases left between them. The CDR3 DNA reads TGTGCCAGCAGCCCCTCGATGGGGGCGCTTGACATTCAGTACTTC. Protein sequence: CASSPSMGALDIQYF.

This clonotype came up many times. V usage is TRBV7-9 and J usage is TRBJ2-1, with 9 nucleotides matching TRBD1. Germline V gene sequence: CDR1 SEHNR, CDR2 FQNEAQ (reference sequence). The CDR3 runs to 11 residues. The V segment lost 11 bases and the J segment 5 bases; nucleotides outside the gene matches: 1. CDR3 nucleotide sequence: TGTGCCGGACAGGGGCACAATGAGCAGTTCTTC. Protein: CAGQGHNEQFF.

In its sample, this clonotype was seen many times. V and J are TRBV20-1 and TRBJ1-1, with no clear D. This CDR3 comprises 13 residues. Germline loops: CDR1 DFQATT, CDR2 SNEGSKA (reference sequence). Trimming cost V 6 bases and J 2 bases, with 13 bases left between them. The CDR3 spells CSAKQAYNTEAFF. CDR3 bases: TGCAGTGCCAAGCAGGCTTATAACACTGAAGCTTTCTTT.

This clonotype was detected ten times or more. The V and J genes are TRBV20-1 and TRBJ2-3; D is undetermined. CDR1 and CDR2 (germline): DFQATT, SNEGSKA (reference sequence). The V and J ends lost 4 bases and 8 bases respectively, with 13 bases between them. There are 12 residues in the CDR3. The CDR3 DNA is TGCAGTGCTAAACCCGTCCCGGGTACGCAGTATTTT. It encodes CSAKPVPGTQYF.

This clonotype was seen many times. V and J are TRBV27 and TRBJ2-1, with 9 bases identical to TRBD2. The V segment lost 0 bases and the J segment 7 bases; nucleotides outside the gene matches: 7. Germline V CDR1 and CDR2: MNHEY, SMNVEV (reference sequence). CDR3 length: 16 residues. CDR3 residues: CASSLSIAGGINEQFF. In nucleotides, the CDR3 is TGTGCCAGCAGTTTATCGATCGCGGGGGGGATAAATGAGCAGTTCTTC.

This clonotype showed up just once. CDR3 sequence reads: CASSEITGGRTGELFF. The CDR3 DNA reads as TGTGCCAGCAGTGAAATAACAGGGGGCCGGACCGGGGAGCTGTTTTTT. The chain employs TRBV6-4 and TRBJ2-2; 9 bases align to TRBD1. Trimming at V came to 3 bases and at J to 5 bases, leaving 7 bases not matched to a gene. This CDR3 contains 16 residues. CDR1 MRHNA and CDR2 SNTAGT come from the germline V gene.

The genes are TRBV6-1 and TRBJ2-5, with 10 positions matching TRBD1. The CDR3 sequence is 16 residues long. The germline CDR1 and CDR2 sequences are MNHNS and SASEGT. Germline trimming cut 5 bases from V and 4 bases from J; bases unmatched to any gene: 10. The CDR3 DNA reads TGTGCCAGCAGTATCTCCGGGACAGGGGCCGGAGAGACCCAGTACTTC. It encodes CASSISGTGAGETQYF.